These 22 T cell receptor beta chains came from one sample sequenced in a study of blood T cell repertoires in COVID-19. Method: immunoSEQ multiplex PCR; TCRdb's copy keeps in-frame clones and lacks some. Of 250,000 to 300,000 clones in the sample, approximately 89% were seen once. Source material: PBMCs or T cells enriched from blood (not recorded which). Receptors originate from a woman aged 55-69 years who had recovered from COVID-19.

Comment on this clone: The sample carries other DNA sequences with the same CDR3. The rearrangement joins TRBV3-1 (or the pseudogene TRBV3-2) to TRBJ1-2, with D possibly being TRBD1 (6 bases). V was pared by 1 base and J by 2 bases, with 8 bases between. The CDR3 consists of 14 residues. The germline gives CDR1 LGHDT, CDR2 YNNKEL (reference sequence). The chain's CDR3 is CASSQGTVNYGYTF. In DNA, the CDR3 is TGTGCCAGCAGCCAAGGGACAGTGAACTATGGCTACACCTTC.

This chain connects TRBV11-2 to TRBJ2-3, with 8 bases identical to TRBD2. V dropped 1 base and J dropped 0; count of bases not matched to a gene: 6. The length of the CDR3 is 17 residues. The germline CDR1 and CDR2 sequences are SGHAT and FQNNGV. CDR3 nucleotides: TGTGCCAGCAGCTTAGGGGCTAGCGGGTCTAGCACAGATACGCAGTATTTT. Translated: CASSLGASGSSTDTQYF.

The chain is built from TRBV5-1 and TRBJ1-1, with D unresolved. Germline assignment: CDR1 SGHRS and CDR2 YFSETQ. V lost 0 bases to trimming and J lost 1 base, with 10 bases between them. CDR3 length: 15 amino acids. CDR3 DNA sequence: TGCGCCAGCAGCTTGGTTACAGTAGGGAACACTGAAGCTTTCTTT. Protein sequence: CASSLVTVGNTEAFF.

The rearrangement joins TRBV27 to TRBJ1-1; D gene uncertain. Trimming took off 8 bases at V and 0 bases at J, with 13 bases between the two ends. This CDR3 contains 14 residues. CDR1 MNHEY and CDR2 SMNVEV come from the germline V gene (reference sequence). The CDR3 protein is CASSRWQVNTEAFF. CDR3 nucleotide sequence: TGTGCCAGCTCCCGATGGCAGGTGAACACTGAAGCTTTCTTT.

The chain recombines TRBV4-1 with TRBJ2-4; no clear D. The V gene's germline CDR1 is MGHRA and CDR2 YSYEKL. The CDR3 contains 16 residues. Trimming left V 1 base short and J 0 bases short, with 10 bases between. Here the CDR3 reads CASSQGVGRAKNIQYF. CDR3 nucleotide sequence: TGCGCCAGCAGCCAAGGAGTGGGCCGAGCCAAAAACATTCAGTACTTC.

The rearrangement joins TRBV24-1 to TRBJ2-7; no firm D call. The V gene's germline CDR1 is KGHDR and CDR2 SFDVKD. The CDR3 covers 13 residues. Trimming cost V 2 bases and J 4 bases, with 8 bases left between them. This chain's CDR3 is CATSDSRSYEQYF. The CDR3 DNA reads as TGTGCCACCAGTGATTCTAGGTCATACGAGCAGTACTTC.

The chain employs TRBV5-4 and TRBJ2-7; 8 nucleotides align to TRBD2. CDR1 SGHNT and CDR2 YYREEE come from the germline V gene (reference sequence). Trimming took 4 bases from V and 1 from J; bases not matched to a gene: 7. The CDR3 is 15 residues long. The CDR3 DNA reads as TGTGCCAGCAGCCAGGAGCGGGGGAATTCCTACGAGCAGTACTTC. It specifies CASSQERGNSYEQYF.

J is TRBJ2-7 and V is TRBV24-1; 7 bases are shared with TRBD2. Losses at the gene ends were 4 bases for V and 0 bases for J; bases not matched to a gene: 14. Germline values: CDR1 KGHDR, CDR2 SFDVKD. CDR3 length: 18 residues. CDR3: CATSEEGMGVAGSYEQYF. The CDR3 nucleotides read TGTGCCACCAGTGAGGAGGGGATGGGGGTAGCGGGCTCCTACGAGCAGTACTTC.

The CDR3 bases are TGTGCCAGCAGCAAAGAAACCTGGCTCAGCGATGATACGCAGTATTTT. Translating it yields CASSKETWLSDDTQYF. The genes are TRBV21-1 and TRBJ2-3; the tabulated D call, TRBD2, remains unverified against the DNA. TRBV21-1 is described as a pseudogene. There are 16 residues in the CDR3.

CDR3 amino acids: CASSLWDSLEETDTQYF. Here the CDR3 DNA reads TGTGCCAGCAGCCTCTGGGACTCACTCGAGGAAACAGATACGCAGTATTTT. The rearrangement uses TRBV7-9 and TRBJ2-3, with D possibly TRBD2 on 6 matching bases. V lost 5 bases, J lost 3 bases, and 21 bases lay in between. In germline, CDR1 is SEHNR, CDR2 FQNEAQ (reference sequence). CDR3 length: 17 residues.

This chain joins TRBV5-6 and TRBJ2-7, with a tentative D call TRBD1 (6 bases). The CDR3 runs 13 residues. The germline CDR1 and CDR2 sequences are SGHDT and YYEEEE. V was clipped by 4 bases and J by 5 bases, with 13 bases between them. This CDR3 is CASSLGQFDEQYF. CDR3 nucleotide sequence: TGTGCCAGCAGCCTCGGACAGTTCGACGAGCAGTACTTC.

The chain recombines TRBV27 with TRBJ2-7; 8 nucleotides line up with TRBD1. This CDR3 spans 14 amino acids. Germline CDR1 MNHEY, CDR2 SMNVEV (reference sequence). V was clipped by 5 bases and J by 5 bases; unmatched bases: 8. The CDR3 protein is CASSQRTGLHEQYF. The CDR3 nucleotides read TGTGCCAGCAGTCAACGGACAGGGCTCCACGAGCAGTACTTC.

This clone was seen a handful of times. J is TRBJ1-5 and V is TRBV6-5, with 10 bases that match TRBD1. J lost 6 bases, V lost 4 bases, and 9 bases had no gene match. The CDR3 loop spans 16 amino acids. Germline assignment: CDR1 MNHEY and CDR2 SVGAGI. CDR3 DNA sequence: TGTGCCAGCAGTTCCTCCATGACAGGGGGCAGTCAGCCCCAGCATTTT. Amino acids: CASSSSMTGGSQPQHF.

The chain is built from TRBV10-1 and TRBJ2-7; a possible D gene is TRBD1 (6 bases). The V and J ends lost 6 bases and 3 bases respectively, with 9 bases between them. The CDR3 contains 12 residues. The germline gives CDR1 WNHNN, CDR2 SYGVQD (reference sequence). The CDR3 DNA is TGCGCCAGCAGAGGGGGTAGCTACGAGCAGTACTTC. The encoded protein is CASRGGSYEQYF.

This rearrangement joins TRBV30 to TRBJ1-1; D not resolved. The CDR3 is 11 residues long. V gave up 4 bases and J gave up 5 bases, with 8 bases separating them. Germline loops: CDR1 GTSNPN, CDR2 SVGIG (reference sequence). CDR3 amino acids: CAWTEGTEAFF. The DNA of the CDR3 is TGTGCCTGGACAGAGGGAACTGAAGCTTTCTTT.

The chain uses TRBV3-1 (or the pseudogene TRBV3-2) and TRBJ1-4; weak D call: TRBD1 (6 bases). The V gene's germline CDR1 is LGHDT and CDR2 YNNKEL (reference sequence). The CDR3 loop spans 17 amino acids. V was shortened by 2 bases and J by 5 bases, with 18 bases between the two germline ends. The CDR3 spells CASSQRQGSSGNEKLFF. The CDR3 nucleotides are TGTGCCAGCAGCCAACGTCAGGGGAGTTCGGGAAATGAAAAACTGTTTTTT.

The J gene is TRBJ2-3, the V gene TRBV6-5; 9 bases match TRBD2. V lost 3 bases, J lost 12 bases, and 7 bases stayed unmatched. From germline, CDR1 is MNHEY and CDR2 SVGAGI. This CDR3 has 13 residues. The CDR3 DNA sequence: TGTGCCAGCAGTTATGGGGCTAGCGGGGTTCAGTATTTT. Its translation is CASSYGASGVQYF.

CDR3 bases: TGTGCCAGCAGCAAATATCGCGAATATTCACCCCTCCACTTT. Its protein product is CASSKYREYSPLHF. The J gene is TRBJ1-6, the V gene TRBV11-2; D ambiguous. This CDR3 region has 14 residues. Germline V CDR1 and CDR2: SGHAT, FQNNGV. Between the trimmed V and J ends, which lost 5 bases and 8 bases, there was a span of 13 bases.

This chain links TRBV28 with TRBJ2-1; no firm D call. The V end lost 2 bases, the J end lost 4 bases, and 6 bases lay between the germline ends. The CDR3 extends over 13 amino acids. Per the germline V gene, CDR1 is MDHEN and CDR2 is SYDVKM. CDR3 region: CASSLAEYNEQFF. CDR3 in DNA: TGTGCCAGCAGTTTAGCGGAGTACAATGAGCAGTTCTTC.

This sequence joins TRBV14 and TRBJ1-4; no clear D. The length of the CDR3 is 16 residues. Trimming shortened V by 0 bases and J by 8 bases, and 16 bases separated the two germline ends. The germline gives CDR1 SGHDN, CDR2 FVKESK. The CDR3 coding sequence is TGTGCCAGCAGCCAAGATTTTCCAGCCCAGGCGGAAAAACTGTTTTTT. Amino acids: CASSQDFPAQAEKLFF.

V usage is TRBV14 and J usage is TRBJ1-5; 9 positions agree with TRBD1. V lost 1 base to trimming and J lost 0 bases; unmatched junction nucleotides: 13. CDR3 length: 20 residues. The germline V gene encodes CDR1 SGHDN and CDR2 FVKESK. CDR3 sequence (DNA): TGTGCCAGCAGCCAAGTTAAGGGACAGGGTAAGGGACTTAGCAATCAGCCCCAGCATTTT. This translates into CASSQVKGQGKGLSNQPQHF.

This sequence joins TRBV5-1 and TRBJ2-1, with a possible D match to TRBD2 (5 bases). There are 16 residues in the CDR3. Germline V gives CDR1 SGHRS, CDR2 YFSETQ. V dropped 4 bases and J dropped 7 bases, with 21 bases sitting between them. The CDR3 loop reads CASSPYTSREGNEQFF. The CDR3 region has the DNA TGCGCCAGCAGCCCCTATACTAGTCGGGAAGGGAATGAGCAGTTCTTC.